The present T cell receptor beta chain was sequenced within a study of T cell changes during pregnancy in multiple sclerosis (dated by TCRdb to between 2018 and 2020). Some background on the complete study: Changes in the T cell repertoire over the course of pregnancy were examined in this study in women with multiple sclerosis.

The library relied on the immunoSEQ multiplex PCR assay. This immuneACCESS table, as held by TCRdb, lists in-frame sequences with V and J called but not all clones. Of the missing ones, under half trace to an unresolved V gene in checked studies; the others have no known cause. The table for this sample lists over 50,000 clones; 88% of them were counted only once. The leading ten clones occupy approximately 1.8% of the sample. This clone was recorded a few times. Its target antigen remains unknown. No base qualities exist here, and no much larger clone lies one base off it. The material sequenced was peripheral blood, taken in the first trimester of pregnancy. This receptor was obtained from a female donor with multiple sclerosis, enrolled in a pregnancy study.

The DNA sequence follows: TGTGCCAGCAAATCCCCGGGAGTTCTCAACACTGAAGCTTTCTTT. It is translated as CASKSPGVLNTEAFF. The chain employs TRBV6-6 and TRBJ1-1, with the D segment identity uncertain. Measured from the cysteine to the phenylalanine, the CDR3 is 15 residues long. This entry keeps only the CDR3 DNA: 45 bases, framed from base 1. The junction shows trimming of 7 bases on V and 2 bases on J, plus 17 bases between the germline ends. According to the germline V gene (reference sequence), CDR1 reads MNHNY and CDR2 reads SVGAGI.